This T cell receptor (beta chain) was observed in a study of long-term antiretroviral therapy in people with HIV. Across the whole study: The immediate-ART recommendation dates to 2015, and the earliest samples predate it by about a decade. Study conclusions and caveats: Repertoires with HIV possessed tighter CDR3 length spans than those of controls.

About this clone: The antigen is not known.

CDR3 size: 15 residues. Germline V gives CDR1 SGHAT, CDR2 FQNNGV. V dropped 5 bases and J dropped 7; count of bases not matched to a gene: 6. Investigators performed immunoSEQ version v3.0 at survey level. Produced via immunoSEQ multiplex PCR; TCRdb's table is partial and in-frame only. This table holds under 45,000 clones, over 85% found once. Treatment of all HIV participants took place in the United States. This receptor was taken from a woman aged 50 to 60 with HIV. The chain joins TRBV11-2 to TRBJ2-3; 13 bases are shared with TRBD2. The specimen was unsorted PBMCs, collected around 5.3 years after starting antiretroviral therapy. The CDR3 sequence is CASSQTSGGAHTQYF. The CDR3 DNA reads TGTGCCAGCAGCCAAACTAGCGGGGGGGCCCATACGCAGTATTTT.